The entry that follows covers one T cell receptor (beta chain) sequence. Germline V gene lookup returns CDR1 SGHRS and CDR2 YFSETQ. This CDR3 has 14 residues. The germline V and J ends were trimmed by 2 bases and 6 bases, with 9 bases remaining between them. These data originate in a study of shared T cell receptors in the human thymus. Repertoires were generated with immunoSEQ multiplex PCR, while TCRdb's copy carries only in-frame clones and drops some. The sample lists some 760,000 clones; 70% to 90% were seen once. The sample was also linked to a second study, of human thymus T cells. As reported in that work: Donation came from healthy Finnish infants having corrective surgery for congenital heart defects. Resected material from corrective heart surgery provided the thymus tissue analysed. Highly overlapping thymic repertoires in unrelated individuals were reported by related research.

The receptor comes from a girl under three years old with a congenital heart defect. Specimen: thymocytes. The rearrangement links TRBV5-1 to TRBJ1-6, with unresolved D. The CDR3 loop reads CASSFQAGNSPLHF. CDR3 coding DNA: TGCGCCAGCAGCTTCCAGGCGGGTAATTCACCCCTCCACTTT.